The clone carrying this T cell receptor beta chain was observed a handful of times. The data were obtained in a study of blood T cell repertoires in COVID-19. Study overall: Acute and convalescent COVID-19 samples came from the United States, Italy and Spain. In each case, the material was cDNA or gDNA derived from T cells, B-cell-depleted T cells, or PBMCs.

Under the authors' procedure: Amplification of reference gene primers provided the estimated nucleated cell counts. Repertoires were generated with immunoSEQ multiplex PCR, while TCRdb's copy carries only in-frame clones and drops some. That table furnishes V, J and clone size, whereas the DNA furnished D and trimming. In the table there are more than 200,000 clones, about 87% of which are singletons. The trim removed 2 bases at V and 5 bases at J, leaving 7 bases unmatched. Germline CDR1 and CDR2: SGDLS and YYNGEE. The CDR3 has 15 amino acids. Enrolled during active infection, Seattle patients were then followed longitudinally.

The origin of this receptor is a woman aged 55-70 years with COVID-19, enrolled during active disease. Sequencing was carried out using peripheral blood. The chain joins TRBV9 to TRBJ2-7, with TRBD1 identical over 10 bases. CDR3 sequence reads: CASSVRGTGVNEQYF. As DNA, the CDR3 is TGTGCCAGCAGCGTGAGGGGGACAGGGGTTAACGAGCAGTACTTC.